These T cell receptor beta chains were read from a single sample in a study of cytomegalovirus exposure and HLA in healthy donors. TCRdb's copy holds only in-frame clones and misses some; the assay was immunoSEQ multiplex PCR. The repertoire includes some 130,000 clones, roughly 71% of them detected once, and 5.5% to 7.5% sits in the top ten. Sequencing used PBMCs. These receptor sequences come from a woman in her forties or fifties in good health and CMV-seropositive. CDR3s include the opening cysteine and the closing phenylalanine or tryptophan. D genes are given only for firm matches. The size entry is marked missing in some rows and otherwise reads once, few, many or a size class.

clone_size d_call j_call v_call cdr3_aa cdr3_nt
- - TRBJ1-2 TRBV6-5 CASNSGGCGYTF TGTGCCAGCAACTCTGGGGGGTGCGGCTACACCTTC
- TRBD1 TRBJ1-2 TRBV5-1 CASSPRQGQSYGYTF TGCGCCAGCAGCCCGCGACAGGGGCAATCCTATGGCTACACCTTC
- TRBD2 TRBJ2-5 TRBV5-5 CASSPRTSGGGTQYF TGTGCCAGCAGCCCAAGGACTAGCGGGGGGGGGACCCAGTACTTC
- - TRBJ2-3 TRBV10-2 CASSDAGRGDTQYF TGCGCCAGCAGTGACGCAGGGCGGGGAGATACGCAGTATTTT
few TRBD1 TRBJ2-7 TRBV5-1 CASSTGTGEQYF TGCGCCAGCAGCACCGGGACAGGGGAGCAGTACTTC
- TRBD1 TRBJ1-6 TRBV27 CASSRGQGIPPLHF TGTGCCAGCAGTCGGGGACAGGGTATTCCACCCCTCCACTTT
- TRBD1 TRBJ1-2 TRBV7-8 CASSSDRVGYGYTF TGTGCCAGCAGCTCCGACAGGGTTGGCTATGGCTACACCTTC
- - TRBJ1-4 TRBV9 CASSHGAGSNEKLFF TGTGCCAGCAGCCATGGGGCAGGTTCTAATGAAAAACTGTTTTTT
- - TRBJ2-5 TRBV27 CASRVFLALGGGETQYF TGTGCCAGCAGGGTATTCCTGGCACTCGGAGGCGGCGAGACCCAGTACTTC
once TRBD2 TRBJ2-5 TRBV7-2 CASSFGGGAETQYF TGTGCCAGCAGCTTCGGCGGGGGGGCGGAGACCCAGTACTTC
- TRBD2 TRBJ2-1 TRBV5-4 CASSSATSIEQFF TGTGCCAGCAGCTCCGCGACTAGCATTGAGCAGTTCTTC
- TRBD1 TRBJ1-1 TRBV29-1 CSVYGQVSTEAFF TGCAGCGTTTATGGACAGGTCTCCACTGAAGCTTTCTTT
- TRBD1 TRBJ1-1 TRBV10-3 CASLPGQANTEAFF TGTGCCAGCTTACCGGGACAGGCTAACACTGAAGCTTTCTTT
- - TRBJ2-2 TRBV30 CAWSVAYSNTGELFF TGTGCCTGGAGTGTCGCCTATAGCAACACCGGGGAGCTGTTTTTT
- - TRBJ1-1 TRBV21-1 CASSLTQIPTEAFF TGTGCCAGCAGCCTTACACAGATTCCGACTGAAGCTTTCTTT
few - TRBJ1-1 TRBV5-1 CASSLRTGDSLTEAFF TGCGCCAGCAGCTTGAGGACGGGGGATTCCTTAACTGAAGCTTTCTTT